Below, 6 T cell receptor beta chains from the same sample are listed, as sequenced in a study of cytomegalovirus exposure and HLA in healthy donors. The PCR had 60 Vbeta and 13 Jbeta primers. The data were produced by immunoSEQ multiplex PCR, yet TCRdb's version contains in-frame clones alone and is incomplete. The top ten hold around 0.96% of the sample, which has roughly 180,000 clones, roughly 80% seen once. The sequenced material came from PBMCs. The receptors were sampled from a man aged 25-45 years in good health and CMV-seronegative.

This chain joins TRBV4-3 and TRBJ2-1, with 7 bases fitting TRBD1. V gave up 0 bases and J gave up 2 bases; unmatched junction bases: 1. The CDR3 extends over 15 amino acids. The germline V gene has CDR1 LGHNA and CDR2 YSLEER. The CDR3 reads CASSQDTGAYNEQFF. The CDR3 DNA is TGCGCCAGCAGCCAAGATACAGGGGCCTACAATGAGCAGTTCTTC.

Turning to this clone: The same CDR3 arises from other DNA sequences in this sample as well. V and J are TRBV27 and TRBJ2-7; 13 bases align to TRBD2. The germline V gene encodes CDR1 MNHEY and CDR2 SMNVEV (reference sequence). V trimming: 4 bases; J trimming: 3 bases; junction bases outside the gene matches: 0. The CDR3 runs to 14 residues. CDR3 coding DNA: TGTGCCAGCAGTTGGACTAGCGGGGGCTACGAGCAGTACTTC. Amino acids: CASSWTSGGYEQYF.

The chain joins TRBV5-6 to TRBJ2-2, with 10 positions matching TRBD1. CDR1 is SGHDT, CDR2 YYEEEE, per germline. CDR3 length equals 16 residues. V was clipped by 1 base and J by 4 bases; unmatched bases: 4. The CDR3 spells CASSLLGQGTTGELFF. The CDR3 DNA sequence: TGTGCCAGCAGCTTGTTGGGACAGGGGACCACCGGGGAGCTGTTTTTT. Complete variable domain (other parts from reference TRBV5-6 and TRBJ2-2): DAGVTQSPTHLIKTRGQQVTLRCSPKSGHDTVSWYQQALGQGPQFIFQYYEEEERQRGNFPDRFSGHQFPNYSSELNVNALLLGDSALYLCASSLLGQGTTGELFFGEGSRLTVL.

This clone came up a few times. The chain combines TRBV5-1 with TRBJ2-1, with D possibly matching TRBD2 (5 bases). From germline, CDR1 is SGHRS and CDR2 YFSETQ. The CDR3 extends over 14 amino acids. V was cut by 2 bases and J by 5 bases, with 11 bases left in between. This CDR3 reads CASSLSGYNNEQFF. CDR3 DNA: TGCGCCAGCAGCTTAAGCGGCTATAACAATGAGCAGTTCTTC.

This chain connects TRBV4-1 to TRBJ2-7; D gene ambiguous. Trimming took off 0 bases at V and 3 bases at J, with 6 bases between the two ends. Looked up from germline, CDR1 is MGHRA and CDR2 is YSYEKL. The length of the CDR3 is 13 residues. Written as DNA, the CDR3 is TGCGCCAGCAGCCAAGATGGCAGCTACGAGCAGTACTTC. It translates to CASSQDGSYEQYF.

V is TRBV28 and J is TRBJ2-1; D unresolved. V shed 6 bases and J shed 6 bases, with 18 bases lying between them. This CDR3 has 15 amino acids. Germline CDR1 reads MDHEN; CDR2 reads SYDVKM. CDR3 DNA: TGTGCCAGCAGCCTACTACGGATCGCACTCAATGAGCAGTTCTTC. Translation gives CASSLLRIALNEQFF.